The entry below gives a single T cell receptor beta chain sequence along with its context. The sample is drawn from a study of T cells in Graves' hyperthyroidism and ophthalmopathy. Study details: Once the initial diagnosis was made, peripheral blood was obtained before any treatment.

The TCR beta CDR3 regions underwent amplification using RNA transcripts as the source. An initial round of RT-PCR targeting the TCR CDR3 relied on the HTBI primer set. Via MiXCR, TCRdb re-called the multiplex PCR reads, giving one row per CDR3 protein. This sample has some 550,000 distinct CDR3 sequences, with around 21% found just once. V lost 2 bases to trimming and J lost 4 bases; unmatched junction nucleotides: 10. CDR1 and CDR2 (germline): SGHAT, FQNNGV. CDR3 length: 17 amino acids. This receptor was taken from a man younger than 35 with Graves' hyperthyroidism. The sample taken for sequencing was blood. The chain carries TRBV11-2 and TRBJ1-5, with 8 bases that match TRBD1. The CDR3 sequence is CASSLWGTGGQNQPQHF. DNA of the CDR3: TGTGCCAGCAGCTTATGGGGCACAGGGGGACAAAATCAGCCCCAGCATTTT.